A single sample gave rise to the 11 T cell receptor beta chains below, sequenced in a study of blood T cell repertoires in COVID-19. Assay used: immunoSEQ multiplex PCR; TCRdb lists only in-frame clones, some missing. Among some 80,000 clones listed, around nine tenths were seen once. Sequencing input: peripheral blood. The receptor source for this set is a human donor in a cohort sampled during active COVID-19.

The V and J genes are TRBV5-6 and TRBJ2-2; 8 bases agree with TRBD2. CDR1 and CDR2 from the germline V gene are SGHDT and YYEEEE. CDR3 length equals 17 residues. J lost 1 base, V lost 1 base, and 6 bases had no gene match. The CDR3 DNA follows: TGTGCCAGCAGCTTGTCCAGCCGGGAGGGGAACACCGGGGAGCTGTTTTTT. Translated, it gives CASSLSSREGNTGELFF.

The CDR3, as DNA: TGCGCCAGCAGCCGCAGGGTAGGGGCCAGGGAAATATTGAACACTGAAGCTTTCTTT. Amino acids: CASSRRVGAREILNTEAFF. The chain has TRBV4-3 and TRBJ1-1, with D perhaps matching TRBD1 (5 bases). Germline assignment: CDR1 LGHNA and CDR2 YSLEER. V was shortened by 4 bases and J by 0 bases, with 24 bases between the two germline ends. This CDR3 region has 19 residues.

The rearrangement links TRBV6-5 to TRBJ2-1; D not resolved. Per germline, CDR1 MNHEY and CDR2 SVGAGI. V shed 5 bases and J shed 5 bases, with 13 bases lying between them. The CDR3 runs 14 residues. Here the CDR3 reads CASSRPERHNEQFF. In DNA, the CDR3 is TGTGCCAGCAGTAGGCCGGAGCGTCACAATGAGCAGTTCTTC.

This clone occurred many times. This sequence joins TRBV29-1 and TRBJ1-1; TRBD1 aligns across 7 bases. The CDR3 is 12 amino acids. The V segment lost 5 bases and the J segment 5 bases; nucleotides outside the gene matches: 5. The V gene's germline CDR1 is SQVTM and CDR2 ANQGSEA. The CDR3 region has the DNA TGCAGCGTTCGGACAGGCCGGACTGAAGCTTTCTTT. Amino acid sequence: CSVRTGRTEAFF.

This clone has just a few counts. The gene calls are TRBV24-1 and TRBJ2-3, with TRBD1 identical over 11 bases. CDR1 KGHDR and CDR2 SFDVKD come from the germline V gene. The V segment lost 4 bases and the J segment 3 bases; nucleotides outside the gene matches: 5. The CDR3 covers 16 residues. Written as DNA, the CDR3 is TGTGCCACCAGTGACTCAGGACAGGGGGCTACAGATACGCAGTATTTT. Translation: CATSDSGQGATDTQYF.

The chain joins TRBV5-6 to TRBJ2-5, with 9 nucleotides matching TRBD1. Germline loops: CDR1 SGHDT, CDR2 YYEEEE. This CDR3 is built from 13 residues. With 4 bases clipped from V and 9 bases from J, the junction kept 7 bases outside the gene matches. The CDR3 spells CASSLRDREAQYF. As DNA, the CDR3 is TGTGCCAGCAGCCTCCGGGACAGGGAGGCCCAGTACTTC. Full variable domain (rest looked up from reference TRBV5-6 and TRBJ2-5): DAGVTQSPTHLIKTRGQQVTLRCSPKSGHDTVSWYQQALGQGPQFIFQYYEEEERQRGNFPDRFSGHQFPNYSSELNVNALLLGDSALYLCASSLRDREAQYFGPGTRLLVL.

The J gene is TRBJ1-6, the V gene TRBV7-2; D is perhaps TRBD1 (5 bases). This CDR3 spans 13 amino acids. Germline V gives CDR1 SGHTA, CDR2 FQGNSA. V lost 5 bases and J 7 bases, leaving 9 bases between the germline ends. For the CDR3, the DNA is TGTGCCAGCAGCCCGAGACAGAATTCACCCCTCCACTTT. This sequence encodes CASSPRQNSPLHF. The whole variable domain, remainder taken from reference TRBV7-2 and TRBJ1-6, is GAGVSQSPSNKVTEKGKDVELRCDPISGHTALYWYRQSLGQGLEFLIYFQGNSAPDKSGLPSDRFSAERTGGSVSTLTIQRTQQEDSAVYLCASSPRQNSPLHFGNGTRLTVT.

The chain is built from TRBV19 and TRBJ2-5; D unclear. Germline CDR1 and CDR2: LNHDA and SQIVND (reference sequence). Trimming removed 4 bases at V and 2 bases at J, with 11 bases between. There are 14 residues in the CDR3. The CDR3 coding sequence is TGTGCCAGTAGTAGTAGCCATATTCAAGAGACCCAGTACTTC. It specifies CASSSSHIQETQYF. Full variable domain (missing parts from reference TRBV19 and TRBJ2-5): DGGITQSPKYLFRKEGQNVTLSCEQNLNHDAMYWYRQDPGQGLRLIYYSQIVNDFQKGDIAEGYSVSREKKESFPLTVTSAQKNPTAFYLCASSSSHIQETQYFGPGTRLLVL.

The CDR3 nucleotides read TGTGCCAGCAGCCTAGGACTAGGGAGGTACGAGCAGTACTTC. Protein: CASSLGLGRYEQYF. This chain uses TRBV3-1 (or the pseudogene TRBV3-2) with TRBJ2-7; 7 bases are shared with TRBD2. The V gene end was trimmed by 4 bases and the J gene end by 4 bases; junction bases not matched to a gene: 7. The CDR3 runs 14 residues. Per germline, CDR1 LGHDT and CDR2 YNNKEL (reference sequence).

This clone was seen once. The chain joins TRBV3-1 (or the pseudogene TRBV3-2) to TRBJ2-7; weak D call: TRBD2 (6 bases). V was pared by 7 bases and J by 3 bases, with 19 bases between. Germline V gene sequence: CDR1 LGHDT, CDR2 YNNKEL (reference sequence). CDR3 length: 15 residues. CDR3 DNA: TGTGCCAGCAAACCGACCGGGACTCCTTTCTACGAGCAGTACTTC. Translated: CASKPTGTPFYEQYF.

This chain joins TRBV5-1 and TRBJ2-5; D perhaps matches TRBD2 (5 bases). Germline loops: CDR1 SGHRS, CDR2 YFSETQ. V dropped 0 bases and J dropped 0 bases, with 6 bases sitting between them. The CDR3 length is 14 residues. The chain's CDR3 is CASSLGTHQETQYF. The CDR3 DNA reads TGCGCCAGCAGCTTGGGGACTCACCAAGAGACCCAGTACTTC.